This T cell receptor (beta chain) was recorded in a study of technical replicates of blood from a few donors. Germline V lookup: CDR1 MNHEY, CDR2 SVGAGI. The CDR3 covers 14 residues. V lost 3 bases to trimming and J lost 2 bases, with 11 bases between them. TCRdb's table, derived via immunoSEQ multiplex PCR, lists solely in-frame clones and lacks some. The sample has nearly 80,000 clones, over 90% seen once. The sample holds a few counts of this clone. The clonotype comes from a human donor in good health. The rearrangement links TRBV6-5 to TRBJ2-7; D gene unclear. The sample consisted of T cells isolated from PBMCs. In DNA form, the CDR3 reads TGTGCCAGCAGTTATGGTCTGGGCCCCTACGAGCAGTACTTC. Translation gives CASSYGLGPYEQYF.